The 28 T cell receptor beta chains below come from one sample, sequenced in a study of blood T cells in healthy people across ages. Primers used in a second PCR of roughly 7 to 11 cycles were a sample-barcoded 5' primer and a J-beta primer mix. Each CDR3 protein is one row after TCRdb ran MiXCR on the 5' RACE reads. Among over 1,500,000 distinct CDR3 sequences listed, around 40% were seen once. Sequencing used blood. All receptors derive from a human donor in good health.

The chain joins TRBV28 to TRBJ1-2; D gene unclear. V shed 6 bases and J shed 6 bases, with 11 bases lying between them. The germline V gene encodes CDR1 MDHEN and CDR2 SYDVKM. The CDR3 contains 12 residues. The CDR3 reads CASREWDHGYTF. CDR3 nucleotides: TGTGCCAGCAGGGAATGGGATCATGGCTACACCTTC.

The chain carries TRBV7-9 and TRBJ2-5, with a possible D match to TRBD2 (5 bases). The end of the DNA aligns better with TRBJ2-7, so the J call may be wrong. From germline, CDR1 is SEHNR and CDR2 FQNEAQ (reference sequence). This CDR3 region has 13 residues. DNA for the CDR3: TGTGCCAGCAGCAGTACCGGGAACTGCGAGCAGTACTTC. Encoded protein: CASSSTGNCEQYF.

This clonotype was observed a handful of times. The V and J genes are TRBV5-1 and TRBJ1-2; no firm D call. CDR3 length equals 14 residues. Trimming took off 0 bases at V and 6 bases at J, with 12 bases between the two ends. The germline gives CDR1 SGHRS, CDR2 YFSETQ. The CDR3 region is CASSLATAGDGYTF. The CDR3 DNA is TGCGCCAGCAGCTTGGCGACGGCGGGAGATGGCTACACCTTC.

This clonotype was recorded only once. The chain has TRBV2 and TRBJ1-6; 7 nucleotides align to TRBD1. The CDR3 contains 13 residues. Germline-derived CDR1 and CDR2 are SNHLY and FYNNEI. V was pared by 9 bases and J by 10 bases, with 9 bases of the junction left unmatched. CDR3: CASMTGPDSPLHF. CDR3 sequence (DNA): TGTGCCAGTATGACAGGGCCGGACTCACCCCTCCACTTT. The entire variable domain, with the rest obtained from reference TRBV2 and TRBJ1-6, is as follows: EPEVTQTPSHQVTQMGQEVILRCVPISNHLYFYWYRQILGQKVEFLVSFYNNEISEKSEIFDDQFSVERPDGSNFTLKIRSTKLEDSAMYFCASMTGPDSPLHFGNGTRLTVT.

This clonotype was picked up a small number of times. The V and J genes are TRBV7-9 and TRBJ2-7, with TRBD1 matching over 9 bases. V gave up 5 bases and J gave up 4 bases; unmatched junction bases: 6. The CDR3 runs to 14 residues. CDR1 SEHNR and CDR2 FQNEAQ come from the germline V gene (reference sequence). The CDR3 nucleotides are TGTGCCAGCAGCGACTGGACAGGGGATTACGAGCAGTACTTC. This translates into CASSDWTGDYEQYF.

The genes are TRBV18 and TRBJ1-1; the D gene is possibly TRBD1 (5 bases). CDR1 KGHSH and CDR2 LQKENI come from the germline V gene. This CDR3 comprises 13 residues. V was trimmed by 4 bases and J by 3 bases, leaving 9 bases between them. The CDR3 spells CASSREGYTEAFF. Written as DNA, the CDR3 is TGTGCCAGCTCACGTGAGGGGTACACTGAAGCTTTCTTT.

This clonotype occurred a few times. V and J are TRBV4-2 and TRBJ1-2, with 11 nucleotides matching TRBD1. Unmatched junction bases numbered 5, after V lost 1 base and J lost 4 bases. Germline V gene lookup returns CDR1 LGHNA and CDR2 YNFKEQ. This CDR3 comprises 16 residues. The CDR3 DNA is TGTGCCAGCAGCCAAGGGATCGGGACAGGGGGCTATGGCTACACCTTC. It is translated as CASSQGIGTGGYGYTF.

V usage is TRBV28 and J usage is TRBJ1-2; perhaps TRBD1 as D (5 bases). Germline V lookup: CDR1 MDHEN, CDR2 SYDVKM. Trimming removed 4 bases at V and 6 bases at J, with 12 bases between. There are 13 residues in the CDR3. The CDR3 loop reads CASSSAGADGYTF. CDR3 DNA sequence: TGTGCCAGCAGTTCTGCCGGGGCAGATGGCTACACCTTC.

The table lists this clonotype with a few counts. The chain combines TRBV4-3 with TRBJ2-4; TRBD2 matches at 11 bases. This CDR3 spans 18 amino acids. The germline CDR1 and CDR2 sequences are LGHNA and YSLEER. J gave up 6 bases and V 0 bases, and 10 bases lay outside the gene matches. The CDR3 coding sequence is TGCGCCAGCAGCCAAGATCTGGTAGCGGGGGGGCCCAGAAACATTCAGTACTTC. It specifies CASSQDLVAGGPRNIQYF.

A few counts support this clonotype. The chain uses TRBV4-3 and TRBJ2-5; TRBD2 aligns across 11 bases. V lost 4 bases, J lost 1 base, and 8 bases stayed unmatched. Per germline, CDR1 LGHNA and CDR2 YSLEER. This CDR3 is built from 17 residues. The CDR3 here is CASSPRVAGGAQETQYF. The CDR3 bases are TGCGCCAGCAGCCCCCGGGTAGCGGGGGGGGCCCAAGAGACCCAGTACTTC.

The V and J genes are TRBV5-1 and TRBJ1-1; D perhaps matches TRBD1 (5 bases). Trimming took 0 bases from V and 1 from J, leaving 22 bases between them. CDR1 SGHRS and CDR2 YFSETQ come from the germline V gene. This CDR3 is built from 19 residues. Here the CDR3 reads CASSLGLVAGYIGNTEAFF. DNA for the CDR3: TGCGCCAGCAGCTTGGGGCTGGTAGCAGGGTACATAGGGAACACTGAAGCTTTCTTT.

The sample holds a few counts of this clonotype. The CDR3 DNA sequence: TGCGCCAGCACCTCAGGGGGGCCCGGGGACTATGGCTACACCTTC. It yields the protein CASTSGGPGDYGYTF. V and J are TRBV4-3 and TRBJ1-2, with TRBD1 identical over 7 bases. Germline CDR1 and CDR2: LGHNA and YSLEER. V shed 7 bases and J 3 bases; nucleotides not matched to a gene: 11. The CDR3 loop spans 15 amino acids.

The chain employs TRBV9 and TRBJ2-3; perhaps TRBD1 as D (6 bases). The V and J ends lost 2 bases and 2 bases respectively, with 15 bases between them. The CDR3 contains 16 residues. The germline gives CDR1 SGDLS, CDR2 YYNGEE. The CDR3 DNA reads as TGTGCCAGCAGCGTCGGACAGTTCGCTGTCACAGATACGCAGTATTTT. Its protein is CASSVGQFAVTDTQYF.

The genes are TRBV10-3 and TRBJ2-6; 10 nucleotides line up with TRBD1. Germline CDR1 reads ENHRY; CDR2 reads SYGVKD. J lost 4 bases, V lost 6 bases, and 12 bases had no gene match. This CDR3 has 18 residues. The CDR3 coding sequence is TGTGCCATCAGGGGTGGGACAGGGGTCCTCGAGGGGGCCAACGTCCTGACTTTC. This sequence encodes CAIRGGTGVLEGANVLTF.

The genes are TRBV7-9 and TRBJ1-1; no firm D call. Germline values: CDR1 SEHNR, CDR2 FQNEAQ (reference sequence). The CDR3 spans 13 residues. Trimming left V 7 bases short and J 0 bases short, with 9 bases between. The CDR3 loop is CASTREMNTEAFF. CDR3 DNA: TGTGCCAGCACCAGAGAGATGAACACTGAAGCTTTCTTT.

CDR3 nucleotide sequence: TGTGCCAGCAGTTACCGCGCCATCTATAGCAATCAGCCCCAGCATTTT. Encoded protein: CASSYRAIYSNQPQHF. The J gene is TRBJ1-5, the V gene TRBV6-2 or TRBV6-3; D not resolved. This CDR3 comprises 16 residues. CDR1 is MNHEY and CDR2 is SVGEGT in the germline V gene. Trimming took off 2 bases at V and 0 bases at J, with 11 bases between the two ends.

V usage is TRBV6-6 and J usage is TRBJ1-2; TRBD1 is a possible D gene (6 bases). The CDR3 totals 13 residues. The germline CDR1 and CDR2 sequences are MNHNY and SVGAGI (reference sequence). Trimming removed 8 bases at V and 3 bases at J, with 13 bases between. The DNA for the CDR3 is TGTGCCAGCGCGGCAGGGGATCACTATGGCTACACCTTC. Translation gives CASAAGDHYGYTF.

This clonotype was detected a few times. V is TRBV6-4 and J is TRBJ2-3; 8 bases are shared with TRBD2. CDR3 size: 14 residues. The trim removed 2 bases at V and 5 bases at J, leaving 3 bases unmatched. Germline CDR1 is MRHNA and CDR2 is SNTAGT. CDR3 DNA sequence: TGTGCCAGCAGTGACGGAGCGGGGGTAGATACGCAGTATTTT. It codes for CASSDGAGVDTQYF.

The DNA of the CDR3 is TGTGCCAGCAGCCCACGGACGAGCTCCTATAATTCACCCCTCCACTTT. Its translation is CASSPRTSSYNSPLHF. The chain combines TRBV3-1 with TRBJ1-6, with D hard to call. Germline V CDR1 and CDR2: LGHDT, YNNKEL (reference sequence). This CDR3 has 16 amino acids. V was cut by 4 bases and J by 0 bases, with 10 bases left in between.

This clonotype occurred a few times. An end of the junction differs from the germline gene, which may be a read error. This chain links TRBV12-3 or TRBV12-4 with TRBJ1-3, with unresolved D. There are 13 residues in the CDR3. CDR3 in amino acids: CASSLAGGNTIYF. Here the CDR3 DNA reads TGTGCCAGCAGCTTAGCGGGCGGAAACACCATATATTTT.

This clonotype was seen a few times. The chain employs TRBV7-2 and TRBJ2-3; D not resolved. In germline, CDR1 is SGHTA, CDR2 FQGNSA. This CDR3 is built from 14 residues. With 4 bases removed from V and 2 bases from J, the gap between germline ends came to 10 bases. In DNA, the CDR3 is TGTGCCAGCAGCTCCATCTTCATCACAGATACGCAGTATTTT. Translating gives CASSSIFITDTQYF.

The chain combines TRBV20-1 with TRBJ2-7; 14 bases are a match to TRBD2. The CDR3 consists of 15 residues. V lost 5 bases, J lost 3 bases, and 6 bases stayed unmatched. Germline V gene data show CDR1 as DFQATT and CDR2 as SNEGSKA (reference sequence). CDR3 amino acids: CSASGLAGAIYEQYF. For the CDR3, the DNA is TGCAGTGCTTCGGGACTAGCGGGGGCCATCTACGAGCAGTACTTC.

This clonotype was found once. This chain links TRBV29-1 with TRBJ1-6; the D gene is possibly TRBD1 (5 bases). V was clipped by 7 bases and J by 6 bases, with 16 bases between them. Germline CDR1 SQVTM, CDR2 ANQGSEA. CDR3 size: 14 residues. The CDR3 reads CSASQGNPNSPLHF. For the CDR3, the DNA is TGCAGCGCATCTCAGGGTAACCCTAATTCACCCCTCCACTTT. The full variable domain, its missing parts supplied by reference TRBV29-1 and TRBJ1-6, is SAVISQKPSRDICQRGTSLTIQCQVDSQVTMMFWYRQQPGQSLTLIATANQGSEATYESGFVIDKFPISRPNLTFSTLTVSNMSPEDSSIYLCSASQGNPNSPLHFGNGTRLTVT.

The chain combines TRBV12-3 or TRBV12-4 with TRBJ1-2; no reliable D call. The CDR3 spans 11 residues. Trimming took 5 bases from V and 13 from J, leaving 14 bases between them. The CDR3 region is CASSLFGLRTF. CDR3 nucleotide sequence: TGTGCCAGCAGTCTCTTTGGACTCCGCACCTTC.

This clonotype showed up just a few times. The DNA of the CDR3 is TGTGCCACCGAGGCTACTACCTATTATGGCTACACCTTC. Translated: CATEATTYYGYTF. The V gene is TRBV28, the J gene TRBJ1-2, with unresolved D. Per germline, CDR1 MDHEN and CDR2 SYDVKM. The CDR3 has 13 residues. Trimming removed 10 bases at V and 5 bases at J, with 17 bases between.

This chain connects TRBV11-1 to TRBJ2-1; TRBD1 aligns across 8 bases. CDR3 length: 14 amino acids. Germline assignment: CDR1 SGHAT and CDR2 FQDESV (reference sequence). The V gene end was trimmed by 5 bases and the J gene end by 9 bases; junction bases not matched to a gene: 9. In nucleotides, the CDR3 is TGTGCCAGCAGCGCCTGGACAGGGCGGGGTGAGCAGTTCTTC. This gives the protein CASSAWTGRGEQFF.

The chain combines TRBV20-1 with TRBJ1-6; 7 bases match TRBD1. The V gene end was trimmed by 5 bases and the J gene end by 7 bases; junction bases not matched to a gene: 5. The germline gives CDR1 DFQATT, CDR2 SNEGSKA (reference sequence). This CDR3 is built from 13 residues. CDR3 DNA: TGCAGTGCTGCCGGGACAGCGAATTCACCCCTCCACTTT. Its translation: CSAAGTANSPLHF.

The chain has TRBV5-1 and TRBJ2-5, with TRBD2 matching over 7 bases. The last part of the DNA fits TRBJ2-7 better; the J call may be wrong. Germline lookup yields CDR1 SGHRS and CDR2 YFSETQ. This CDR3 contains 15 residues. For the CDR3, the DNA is TGCGCCAGCAGCTCGGGGGGAGGGGTGTCCTACGAGCAGTACTTC. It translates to CASSSGGGVSYEQYF.